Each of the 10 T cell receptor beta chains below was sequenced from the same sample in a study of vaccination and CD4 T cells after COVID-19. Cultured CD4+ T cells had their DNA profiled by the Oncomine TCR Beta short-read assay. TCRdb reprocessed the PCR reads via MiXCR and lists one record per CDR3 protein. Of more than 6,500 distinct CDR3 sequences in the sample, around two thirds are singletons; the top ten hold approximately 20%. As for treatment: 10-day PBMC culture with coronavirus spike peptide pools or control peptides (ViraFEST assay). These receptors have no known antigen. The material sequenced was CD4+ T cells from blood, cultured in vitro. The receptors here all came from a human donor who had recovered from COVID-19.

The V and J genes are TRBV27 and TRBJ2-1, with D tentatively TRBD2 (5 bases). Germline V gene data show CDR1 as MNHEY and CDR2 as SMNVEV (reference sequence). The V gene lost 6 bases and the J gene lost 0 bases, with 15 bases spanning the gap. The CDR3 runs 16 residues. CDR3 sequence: CASSGARESSYNEQFF. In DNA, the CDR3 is TGTGCCAGCAGCGGAGCACGGGAAAGCTCCTACAATGAGCAGTTCTTC.

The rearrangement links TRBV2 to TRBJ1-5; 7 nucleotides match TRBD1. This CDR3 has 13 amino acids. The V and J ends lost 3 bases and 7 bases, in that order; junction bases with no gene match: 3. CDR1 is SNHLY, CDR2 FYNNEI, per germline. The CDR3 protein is CASSEGQSQPQHF. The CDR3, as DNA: TGTGCCAGCAGTGAGGGACAGTCCCAGCCCCAGCATTTT.

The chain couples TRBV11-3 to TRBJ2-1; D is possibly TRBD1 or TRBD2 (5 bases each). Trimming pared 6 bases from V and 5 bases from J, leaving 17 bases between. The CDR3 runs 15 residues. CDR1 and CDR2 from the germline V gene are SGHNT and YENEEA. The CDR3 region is CASSLTRGWDNEQFF. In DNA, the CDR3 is TGTGCCAGCAGTCTAACGAGGGGTTGGGACAATGAGCAGTTCTTC.

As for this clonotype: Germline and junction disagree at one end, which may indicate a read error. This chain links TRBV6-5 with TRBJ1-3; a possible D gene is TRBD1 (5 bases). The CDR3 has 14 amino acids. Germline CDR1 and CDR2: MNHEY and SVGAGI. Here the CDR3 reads CASSYSQAAGQPIF. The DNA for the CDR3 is TGTGCCAGCAGTTACTCACAAGCGGCAGGGCAGCCCATTTTT.

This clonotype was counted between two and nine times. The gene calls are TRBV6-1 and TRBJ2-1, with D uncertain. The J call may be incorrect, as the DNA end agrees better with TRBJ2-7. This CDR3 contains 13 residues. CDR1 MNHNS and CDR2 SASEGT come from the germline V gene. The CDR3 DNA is TGTGCCAGCAGTGGAACAGTCTCCTACGAGCAGTACTTC. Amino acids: CASSGTVSYEQYF.

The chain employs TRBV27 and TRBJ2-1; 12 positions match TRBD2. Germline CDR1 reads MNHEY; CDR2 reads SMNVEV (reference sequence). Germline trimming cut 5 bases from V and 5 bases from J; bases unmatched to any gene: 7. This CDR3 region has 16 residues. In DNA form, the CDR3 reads TGTGCCAGCAGTCCCCAAAGGACTAGCGGGGACAATGAGCAGTTCTTC. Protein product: CASSPQRTSGDNEQFF.

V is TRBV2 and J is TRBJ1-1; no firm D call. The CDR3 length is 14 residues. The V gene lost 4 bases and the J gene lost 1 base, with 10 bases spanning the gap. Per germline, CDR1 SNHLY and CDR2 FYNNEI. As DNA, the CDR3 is TGTGCCAGCAGTGCTTGGCAAGGGAACACTGAAGCTTTCTTT. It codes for CASSAWQGNTEAFF.

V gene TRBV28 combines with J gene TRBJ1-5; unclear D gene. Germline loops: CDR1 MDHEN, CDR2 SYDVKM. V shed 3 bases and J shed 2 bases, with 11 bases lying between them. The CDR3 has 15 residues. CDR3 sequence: CASSFRGVGNQPQHF. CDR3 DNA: TGTGCCAGCAGTTTCCGGGGTGTTGGCAATCAGCCCCAGCATTTT.

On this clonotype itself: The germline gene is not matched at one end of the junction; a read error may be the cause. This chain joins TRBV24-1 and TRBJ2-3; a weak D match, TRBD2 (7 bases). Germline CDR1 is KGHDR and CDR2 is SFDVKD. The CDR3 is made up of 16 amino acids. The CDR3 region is CVTSPRGRGGTDTQYF. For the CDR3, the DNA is TGTGTCACCAGCCCCCGGGGGAGGGGGGGCACAGATACGCAGTATTTT.

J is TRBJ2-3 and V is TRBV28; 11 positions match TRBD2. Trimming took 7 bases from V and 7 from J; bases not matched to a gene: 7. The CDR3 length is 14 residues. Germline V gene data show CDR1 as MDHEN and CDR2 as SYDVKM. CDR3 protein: CASTGLAVPNTQYF. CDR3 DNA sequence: TGTGCCAGCACGGGACTAGCGGTTCCAAATACGCAGTATTTT.